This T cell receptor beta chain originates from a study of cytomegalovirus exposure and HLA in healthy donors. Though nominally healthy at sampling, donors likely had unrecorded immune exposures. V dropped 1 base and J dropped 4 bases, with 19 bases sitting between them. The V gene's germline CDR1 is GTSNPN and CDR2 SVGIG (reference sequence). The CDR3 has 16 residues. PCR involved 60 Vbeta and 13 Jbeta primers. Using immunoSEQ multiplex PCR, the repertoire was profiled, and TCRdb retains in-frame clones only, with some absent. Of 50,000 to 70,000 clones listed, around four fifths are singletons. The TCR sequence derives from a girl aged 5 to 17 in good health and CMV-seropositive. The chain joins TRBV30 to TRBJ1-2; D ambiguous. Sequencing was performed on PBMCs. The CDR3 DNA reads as TGTGCCTGGAGTGGCCAACTTATAAGCCCCCTCTATGGCTACACCTTC. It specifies CAWSGQLISPLYGYTF.